This T cell receptor (beta chain) comes out of a study of blood T cell repertoires in COVID-19. The CDR3 runs to 14 residues. The V gene lost 3 bases and the J gene lost 7 bases, with 10 bases spanning the gap. Looked up from germline, CDR1 is MNHNS and CDR2 is SASEGT. Per the authors' pipeline: Counts of nucleated cells, estimated from reference gene primer amplification, were obtained. TCRdb keeps only in-frame clones here, not all; method: immunoSEQ multiplex PCR. V, J and clone size derive from that table, while D and trimming were established from the DNA sequence. The repertoire holds 150,000 to 200,000 clones, with 84% as singletons.

This receptor was identified in a woman between 45 and 65 years old who had recovered from COVID-19. The sequencing input was PBMCs or T cells enriched from blood (not recorded which). The genes are TRBV6-1 and TRBJ1-6, with D tentatively TRBD1 (5 bases). The DNA for the CDR3 is TGTGCCAGCAGTGAGGGGGGTAGCAATTCACCCCTCCACTTT. Residues: CASSEGGSNSPLHF.